Listed below are T cell receptor beta chains from one sample, sequenced in a study of T-cell memory formation after mild COVID-19. TCRdb reprocessed the 5' RACE reads via MiXCR and lists one record per CDR3 protein. The repertoire holds 100,000 to 150,000 distinct CDR3 sequences, with about 5.9% as singletons. The source material was PBMCs or a T cell subset sorted from them (not recorded which). Receptors were obtained from an adult woman who had mild COVID-19 (a few samples of this study predate the infection). Cell type and time point are not known. CDR3s include the opening cysteine and the closing phenylalanine or tryptophan. The order of the fields is V gene, clone size, D gene, J gene, CDR3 DNA, CDR3 protein. A D gene is named only where the DNA matches it firmly. Clone size is not always given. Where it is, it says once, few, many or a class for expanded clones.

v_call: TRBV14; clone_size: few; d_call: .; j_call: TRBJ2-7; cdr3_nt: TGTGCCAGCAGCCGCTCGACCCCCTACGAGCAGTACTTC; cdr3_aa: CASSRSTPYEQYF
v_call: TRBV5-1; clone_size: .; d_call: .; j_call: TRBJ2-1; cdr3_nt: TGCGCCAGCAGCGTAGACAGTAGCTCCTACAATGAGCAGTTCTTC; cdr3_aa: CASSVDSSSYNEQFF
v_call: TRBV20-1; clone_size: .; d_call: TRBD1; j_call: TRBJ1-2; cdr3_nt: TGCAGTGCTAGAGATTTGCAGGGGGCGAATGGCTACACCTTC; cdr3_aa: CSARDLQGANGYTF
v_call: TRBV29-1; clone_size: .; d_call: .; j_call: TRBJ2-1; cdr3_nt: TGCAGCGTTGAAGATCTCCATGAGCAGTTCTTC; cdr3_aa: CSVEDLHEQFF
v_call: TRBV6-2/TRBV6-3; clone_size: many; d_call: .; j_call: TRBJ1-2; cdr3_nt: TGTGCCAGCACCGACCCCCTGACCCAAGACTATGGCTACACCTTC; cdr3_aa: CASTDPLTQDYGYTF
v_call: TRBV5-1; clone_size: many; d_call: TRBD1; j_call: TRBJ1-1; cdr3_nt: TGCGCCAGCAGCTTGGACTACCTTGCAGACAGGGGATTCGGTGAAGCTTTCTTT; cdr3_aa: CASSLDYLADRGFGEAFF
v_call: TRBV7-2; clone_size: many; d_call: TRBD2; j_call: TRBJ2-1; cdr3_nt: TGTGCCAGCAGCTTAGGTGGGGGGGCCTACAATGAGCAGTTCTTC; cdr3_aa: CASSLGGGAYNEQFF
v_call: TRBV7-6; clone_size: many; d_call: TRBD2; j_call: TRBJ2-1; cdr3_nt: TGTGCCAGCAGCTTATCCGGAGGACTAGCGGGGAACAATGAGCAGTTCTTC; cdr3_aa: CASSLSGGLAGNNEQFF
v_call: TRBV24-1; clone_size: .; d_call: TRBD1; j_call: TRBJ2-1; cdr3_nt: TGTGCCACCACCCCGGGACAGGGAAGAGGTCATGAGCAGTTCTTC; cdr3_aa: CATTPGQGRGHEQFF
v_call: TRBV7-2; clone_size: .; d_call: .; j_call: TRBJ2-7; cdr3_nt: TGTGCCAGCAGCTTTTCCTGGGCCTACGAGCAGTACTTC; cdr3_aa: CASSFSWAYEQYF
v_call: TRBV29-1; clone_size: few; d_call: TRBD2; j_call: TRBJ2-7; cdr3_nt: TGCAGCGTGGCGGGGGGTGGGGCCCTTTCTTCCTACGAGCAGTACTTC; cdr3_aa: CSVAGGGALSSYEQYF